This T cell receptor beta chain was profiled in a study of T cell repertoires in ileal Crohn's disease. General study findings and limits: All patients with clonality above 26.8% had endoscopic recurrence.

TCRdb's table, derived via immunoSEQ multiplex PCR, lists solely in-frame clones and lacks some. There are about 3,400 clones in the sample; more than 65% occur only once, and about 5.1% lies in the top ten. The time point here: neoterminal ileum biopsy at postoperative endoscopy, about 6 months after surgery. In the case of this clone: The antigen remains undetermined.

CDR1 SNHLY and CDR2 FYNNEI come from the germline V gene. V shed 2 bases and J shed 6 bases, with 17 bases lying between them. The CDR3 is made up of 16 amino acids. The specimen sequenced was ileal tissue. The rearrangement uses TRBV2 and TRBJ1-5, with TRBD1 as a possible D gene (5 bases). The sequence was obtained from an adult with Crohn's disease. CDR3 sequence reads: CASSESSGQGIQPQHF. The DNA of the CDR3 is TGTGCCAGCAGTGAAAGTTCGGGTCAGGGCATTCAGCCCCAGCATTTT.